Below are 2 T cell receptor beta chains sequenced from a single sample in a study of shared clonotypes between healthy human individuals. The protocol was immunoSEQ multiplex PCR, while the TCRdb copy is restricted to in-frame clones and leaves out a portion. The data contain 2 million to 2.5 million clones, 92% of them singletons. The source material was naive CD4+ T cells from PBMCs. Subset described: CD45RA+ positively selected. Receptors originate from a man aged 18-30 years in good health. Some clones in this sample may be carry-over from other donors' samples.

This clone showed up just once. This chain links TRBV5-1 with TRBJ2-7; D not resolved. The CDR3 covers 13 residues. Germline V gives CDR1 SGHRS, CDR2 YFSETQ. V was trimmed by 1 base and J by 3 bases, leaving 8 bases between them. The chain's CDR3 is CASSLIIGYEQYF. DNA for the CDR3: TGCGCCAGCAGCTTGATTATCGGCTACGAGCAGTACTTC.

The chain uses TRBV7-3 and TRBJ2-3; TRBD2 matches 8 bases. Germline assignment: CDR1 SGHTA and CDR2 FQGTGA. The CDR3 contains 17 residues. The V and J ends lost 5 bases and 4 bases, in that order; junction bases with no gene match: 14. This CDR3 reads CASSRNPGLAGADTQYF. The CDR3 coding sequence is TGTGCCAGCAGCAGAAACCCGGGGCTAGCGGGTGCAGATACGCAGTATTTT.